Listed below are T cell receptor beta chains from one sample, sequenced in a study of T cell responses to AZD1222 COVID-19 vaccine. The table came from immunoSEQ multiplex PCR; TCRdb's copy has only in-frame clones and leaves some out. The repertoire includes 75,000 to 100,000 clones, almost 90% of them detected once, and 10% to 13% sits in the top ten. Sequenced material: peripheral blood, taken on day 0 of MenACWY control vaccination. These receptors were collected from an adult in good health. Each CDR3 is given with its conserved first and last residue. D genes are given only for firm matches. Expanded clones get a size class; other rows say once, few or many, or leave the size out.

.,.,TRBJ1-2,TRBV5-1,CASSLEASGVATYGYTF,TGCGCCAGCAGCTTGGAGGCCTCAGGGGTTGCTACCTATGGCTACACCTTC
.,.,TRBJ2-7,TRBV30,CAWSEVRRGEQYF,TGTGCCTGGAGTGAGGTCAGGAGAGGCGAGCAGTACTTC
.,.,TRBJ2-7,TRBV18,CASSPGSGQYF,TGTGCCAGCTCACCAGGGTCAGGGCAGTACTTC
.,.,TRBJ1-2,TRBV4-3,CASSLEDGGNYGYTF,TGCGCCAGCAGCCTCGAGGATGGGGGGAACTATGGCTACACCTTC
.,.,TRBJ1-6,TRBV14,CASSQSSSYNSPLHF,TGTGCCAGCAGCCAATCAAGCTCCTATAATTCACCCCTCCACTTT
few,TRBD1,TRBJ1-2,TRBV28,CASSSPGGQADGYTF,TGTGCCAGCAGTTCTCCAGGGGGGCAGGCCGATGGCTACACCTTC
.,.,TRBJ2-5,TRBV7-7,CASSPWGGGQETQYF,TGTGCCAGCAGCCCCTGGGGAGGGGGCCAAGAGACCCAGTACTTC
.,TRBD1,TRBJ2-5,TRBV2,CASSPRQGRETQYF,TGTGCCAGCAGTCCGAGACAGGGGAGAGAGACCCAGTACTTC
.,TRBD1,TRBJ2-7,TRBV27,CASSLSGQVIDEQYF,TGTGCCAGCAGTTTATCGGGACAGGTTATCGACGAGCAGTACTTC
.,.,TRBJ1-2,TRBV2,CASSEGQENGYTF,TGTGCCAGCAGTGAAGGGCAGGAAAATGGCTACACCTTC
.,TRBD1,TRBJ2-1,TRBV19,CASSTLQGADNEQFF,TGTGCCAGTAGTACATTACAGGGGGCGGACAATGAGCAGTTCTTC
.,.,TRBJ2-3,TRBV3-1/TRBV3-2,CASSLPLGGGNTDTQYF,TGTGCCAGCAGCCTTCCCTTAGGGGGGGGCAACACAGATACGCAGTATTTT
.,.,TRBJ1-5,TRBV7-9,CASSFDRDQPQHF,TGTGCCAGCAGCTTTGACAGAGATCAGCCCCAGCATTTT
.,TRBD1,TRBJ1-2,TRBV4-3,CASSQGRGRDYGYTF,TGCGCCAGCAGCCAAGGCAGGGGGCGAGACTATGGCTACACCTTC
medium-sized,.,TRBJ2-7,TRBV20-1,CSASREYEQYF,TGCAGTGCTAGTAGGGAGTACGAGCAGTACTTC
.,TRBD2,TRBJ2-2,TRBV28,CASSVGGDTGELFF,TGTGCCAGCAGTGTGGGGGGGGACACCGGGGAGCTGTTTTTT
.,.,TRBJ2-7,TRBV5-6,CASSLEPYEQYF,TGTGCCAGCAGCTTGGAACCCTACGAGCAGTACTTC
.,TRBD1,TRBJ1-1,TRBV6-2/TRBV6-3,CASSWTGKEAFF,TGTGCCAGCAGTTGGACAGGCAAAGAAGCTTTCTTT
once,.,TRBJ2-7,TRBV6-6,CASSPGSSRSYEQYF,TGTGCCAGCAGCCCTGGGTCTTCCCGATCCTACGAGCAGTACTTC
.,.,TRBJ2-7,TRBV4-3,CASSLKRGTIYEQYF,TGCGCCAGCAGCCTAAAGAGGGGGACAATCTACGAGCAGTACTTC
.,TRBD1,TRBJ2-7,TRBV19,CASSTGTDFAYEQYF,TGTGCCAGTAGTACCGGGACAGATTTCGCCTACGAGCAGTACTTC
few,.,TRBJ1-1,TRBV5-1,CASSLAPGDRLVAFF,TGCGCCAGCAGCTTGGCTCCAGGGGATAGATTGGTGGCTTTCTTT
many,.,TRBJ2-3,TRBV5-4,CASSLVVAATDTQYF,TGTGCCAGCAGCTTGGTGGTAGCGGCTACAGATACGCAGTATTTT
.,.,TRBJ1-5,TRBV7-9,CASSPRGDSNQPQHF,TGTGCCAGCAGCCCACGGGGGGATAGCAATCAGCCCCAGCATTTT
.,TRBD1,TRBJ2-1,TRBV5-1,CASSLEGTGGVDEQFF,TGCGCCAGCAGCTTGGAAGGGACAGGTGGGGTCGATGAGCAGTTCTTC
.,TRBD2,TRBJ2-7,TRBV3-1/TRBV3-2,CASSQDQSSGGPYEQYF,TGTGCCAGCAGCCAAGATCAGTCTAGCGGGGGGCCCTACGAGCAGTACTTC
once,TRBD1,TRBJ1-3,TRBV3-1/TRBV3-2,CASSPRGTGIGNTIYF,TGTGCCAGCAGCCCCCGAGGGACAGGGATTGGAAACACCATATATTTT
few,TRBD1,TRBJ1-1,TRBV27,CASKVGQVNTEAFF,TGTGCCAGCAAGGTAGGACAGGTGAACACTGAAGCTTTCTTT
.,.,TRBJ1-1,TRBV7-2,CASSLLVQGSAEAFF,TGTGCCAGCAGCTTACTCGTCCAGGGATCAGCTGAAGCTTTCTTT
.,.,TRBJ1-1,TRBV6-5,CALLGAAEAFF,TGTGCCCTACTGGGGGCGGCTGAAGCTTTCTTT
.,.,TRBJ1-2,TRBV5-4,CASSLGREPGYTF,TGTGCCAGCAGCTTGGGGAGGGAACCTGGCTACACCTTC
.,.,TRBJ2-2,TRBV12-3/TRBV12-4,CASSVQGNGELFF,TGTGCCAGCAGCGTACAAGGAAACGGGGAGCTGTTTTTT
.,.,TRBJ1-1,TRBV21-1,CASSKAVGQPNTEAFF,TGTGCCAGCAGCAAAGCGGTGGGACAGCCTAACACTGAAGCTTTCTTT
.,.,TRBJ1-3,TRBV30,CAWNWGNTIYF,TGTGCCTGGAATTGGGGGAACACCATATATTTT
.,.,TRBJ1-1,TRBV6-5,CASNVRGYGNTEAFF,TGTGCCAGCAATGTCAGGGGATATGGGAACACTGAAGCTTTCTTT
.,TRBD1,TRBJ2-1,TRBV7-9,CASSSGQGWNEQFF,TGTGCCAGCAGCTCCGGACAGGGGTGGAATGAGCAGTTCTTC
.,.,TRBJ1-5,TRBV12-3/TRBV12-4,CASSLERNQPQHF,TGTGCCAGCAGTTTAGAAAGGAATCAGCCCCAGCATTTT
.,.,TRBJ2-2,TRBV7-2,CASSLVVVQSGELFF,TGTGCCAGCAGCTTAGTAGTGGTCCAGTCCGGGGAGCTGTTTTTT
.,TRBD1,TRBJ1-1,TRBV4-1,CASSQDRGRQGAWATEAFF,TGCGCCAGCAGCCAAGATCGGGGGCGACAGGGGGCATGGGCCACTGAAGCTTTCTTT
once,.,TRBJ1-2,TRBV5-6,CASGGRGGYTF,TGTGCCAGCGGAGGAAGAGGTGGCTACACCTTC